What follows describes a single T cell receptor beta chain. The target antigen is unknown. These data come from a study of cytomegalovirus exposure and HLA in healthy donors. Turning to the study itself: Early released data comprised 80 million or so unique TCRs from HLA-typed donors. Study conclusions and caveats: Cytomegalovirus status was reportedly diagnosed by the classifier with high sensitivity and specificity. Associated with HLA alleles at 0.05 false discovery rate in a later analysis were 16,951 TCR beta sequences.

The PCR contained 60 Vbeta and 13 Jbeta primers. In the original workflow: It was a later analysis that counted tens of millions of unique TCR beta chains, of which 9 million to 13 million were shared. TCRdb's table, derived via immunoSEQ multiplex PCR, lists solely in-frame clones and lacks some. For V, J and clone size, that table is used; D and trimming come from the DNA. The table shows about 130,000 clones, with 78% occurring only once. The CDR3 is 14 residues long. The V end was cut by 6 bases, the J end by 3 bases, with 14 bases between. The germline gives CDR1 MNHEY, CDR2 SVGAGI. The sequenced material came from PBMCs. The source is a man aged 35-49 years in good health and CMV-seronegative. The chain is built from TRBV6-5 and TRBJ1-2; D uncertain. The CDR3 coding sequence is TGTGCCAGCAGCAGCGGAGGAGCGGACTATGGCTACACCTTC. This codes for CASSSGGADYGYTF.